This T cell receptor beta chain originates from a study of vaccination and CD4 T cells after COVID-19. Study-wide points: Counts of SARS-CoV-2-reactive clonotypes had a median that went from roughly 21 to 40, a nonsignificant change.

As for time point: late sampling 161 to 241 days after vaccination in a few convalescent patients. Noted treatment: approximately nine-day PBMC culture with coronavirus spike peptide pools or control peptides (ViraFEST assay). With peptide pools, ViraFEST first expanded antigen-specific T cells and afterwards sequenced their TCRs. After around ten days of culture, CD4+ T cells were negatively selected. This clonotype was detected a few times. The antigen remains undetermined. Cultured CD4+ T cell DNA underwent sequencing with the Oncomine TCR Beta short-read assay. Each CDR3 protein is one row after TCRdb ran MiXCR on the PCR reads. The table lists around 18,000 distinct CDR3 sequences, approximately 40% of them singletons. The V and J ends lost 3 bases and 5 bases respectively, with 34 bases between them. Looked up from germline, CDR1 is MNHEY and CDR2 is SVGAGI. This CDR3 is 21 amino acids long.

V is TRBV6-5 and J is TRBJ2-5, with a possible D match to TRBD1 (6 bases). The specimen was CD4+ T cells from blood, cultured in vitro, collected about 7 months after SARS-CoV-2 vaccination. This receptor was obtained from a human donor who had recovered from COVID-19. CDR3 residues: CASSYPRARIRGFEALETQYF. The CDR3, as DNA: TGTGCCAGCAGTTATCCACGGGCGAGGATCAGGGGTTTCGAGGCTTTGGAGACCCAGTACTTC.